Shown below are 10 T cell receptor beta chains from a single sample sequenced in a study of blood T cell repertoires in COVID-19. Generated by immunoSEQ multiplex PCR, the TCRdb table keeps only in-frame clones and is missing some. This sample has some 140,000 clones; 84% occur once, and the top ten carry over 1.1%. Material for sequencing was peripheral blood. The source of these receptors is a man in his sixties with acute or convalescent COVID-19.

The chain uses TRBV10-1 and TRBJ2-5; 7 bases are shared with TRBD1. CDR3 size: 14 residues. With 6 bases clipped from V and 2 bases from J, the junction kept 6 bases outside the gene matches. The V gene's germline CDR1 is WNHNN and CDR2 SYGVQD (reference sequence). The CDR3 loop reads CASSPDRVQETQYF. The CDR3 DNA reads as TGCGCCAGCAGCCCAGACAGGGTGCAAGAGACCCAGTACTTC.

This sequence joins TRBV6-5 and TRBJ2-3, with 9 nucleotides matching TRBD2. Germline CDR1 and CDR2: MNHEY and SVGAGI. The CDR3 extends over 15 amino acids. The V and J ends lost 4 bases and 1 base, in that order; junction bases with no gene match: 3. The CDR3 DNA reads as TGTGCCAGCAGTTTAGCGGGGGACGGCACAGATACGCAGTATTTT. Protein product: CASSLAGDGTDTQYF.

This clone was detected only a few times. The V gene is TRBV19, the J gene TRBJ2-2; 8 positions agree with TRBD2. Losses at the gene ends were 6 bases for V and 4 bases for J; bases not matched to a gene: 10. CDR3 length: 16 amino acids. CDR1 is LNHDA, CDR2 SQIVND, per germline (reference sequence). CDR3 region: CASSPRPAGATGELFF. The CDR3 nucleotides read TGTGCCAGTAGCCCGAGGCCAGCGGGAGCCACCGGGGAGCTGTTTTTT.

The chain recombines TRBV30 with TRBJ1-5; D is unresolved. The CDR3 is made up of 13 amino acids. V gave up 6 bases and J gave up 0 bases, with 9 bases separating them. CDR1 GTSNPN and CDR2 SVGIG come from the germline V gene (reference sequence). For the CDR3, the DNA is TGTGCCTGTGGTCAGAATAGCAATCAGCCCCAGCATTTT. Its protein is CACGQNSNQPQHF.

J is TRBJ2-1 and V is TRBV9, with D possibly being TRBD2 (5 bases). V was trimmed by 0 bases and J by 0 bases, leaving 7 bases between them. The CDR3 has 15 amino acids. Germline CDR1 SGDLS, CDR2 YYNGEE. The CDR3 region has the DNA TGTGCCAGCAGCGTAGGCGGGTACTCCTACAATGAGCAGTTCTTC. Amino acids: CASSVGGYSYNEQFF.

The chain carries TRBV5-6 and TRBJ1-1, with 8 bases identical to TRBD1. With 1 base clipped from V and 11 bases from J, the junction kept 19 bases outside the gene matches. Germline V gene data show CDR1 as SGHDT and CDR2 as YYEEEE. The CDR3 totals 17 residues. The CDR3: CASSLIAGGSIQSFAFF. CDR3 in DNA: TGTGCCAGCAGCTTGATAGCAGGGGGCTCGATACAGTCGTTCGCTTTCTTT.

The chain combines TRBV3-1 (or the pseudogene TRBV3-2) with TRBJ1-6; D is ambiguous. Germline CDR1 is LGHDT and CDR2 is YNNKEL (reference sequence). The CDR3 extends over 16 amino acids. V lost 6 bases, J lost 2 bases, and 14 bases lay in between. The CDR3 coding sequence is TGTGCCAGCAGAAACCCAGGTGTACCCTATAATTCACCCCTCCACTTT. This translates into CASRNPGVPYNSPLHF.

The chain is built from TRBV2 and TRBJ2-1; maybe TRBD2 (7 bases). This CDR3 region has 16 residues. CDR1 and CDR2 from the germline V gene are SNHLY and FYNNEI. The V end lost 0 bases, the J end lost 4 bases, and 13 bases lay between the germline ends. This CDR3 is CASSEAGRGHYNEQFF. The CDR3 bases are TGTGCCAGCAGTGAAGCCGGGCGGGGGCATTACAATGAGCAGTTCTTC.

V usage is TRBV29-1 and J usage is TRBJ2-5, with 12 bases lining up with TRBD2. Germline trimming cut 6 bases from V and 2 bases from J; bases unmatched to any gene: 7. This CDR3 has 15 amino acids. CDR1 is SQVTM and CDR2 is ANQGSEA in the germline V gene. Written as DNA, the CDR3 is TGCAGCGTGGACACTAGCGGGAGGACTCAAGAGACCCAGTACTTC. This sequence encodes CSVDTSGRTQETQYF.

The chain combines TRBV18 with TRBJ2-6; 9 nucleotides line up with TRBD1. After removal of 2 bases from V and 4 bases from J, the junction contained 12 bases not matched to a gene. CDR1 and CDR2 (germline): KGHSH, LQKENI. The CDR3 loop spans 19 amino acids. CDR3 sequence: CASSPERVQGANGANVLTF. CDR3 in DNA: TGTGCCAGCTCACCAGAGCGAGTACAGGGGGCGAACGGGGCCAACGTCCTGACTTTC. The full variable domain, with the rest looked up from reference TRBV18 and TRBJ2-6, is NAGVMQNPRHLVRRRGQEARLRCSPMKGHSHVYWYRQLPEEGLKFMVYLQKENIIDESGMPKERFSAEFPKEGPSILRIQQVVRGDSAAYFCASSPERVQGANGANVLTFGAGSRLTVL.